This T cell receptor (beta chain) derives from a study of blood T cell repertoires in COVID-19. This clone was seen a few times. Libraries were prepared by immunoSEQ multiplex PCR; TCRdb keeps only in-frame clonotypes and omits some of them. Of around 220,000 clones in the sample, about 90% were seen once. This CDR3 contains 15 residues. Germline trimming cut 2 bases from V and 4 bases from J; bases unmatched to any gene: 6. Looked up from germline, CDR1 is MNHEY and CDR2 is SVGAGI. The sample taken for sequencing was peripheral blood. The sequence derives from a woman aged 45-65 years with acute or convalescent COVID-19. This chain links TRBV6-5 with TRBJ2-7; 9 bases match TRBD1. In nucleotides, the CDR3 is TGTGCCAGCAGTTACCAAAGGACAGGGGTTTACGAGCAGTACTTC. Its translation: CASSYQRTGVYEQYF.